This record concerns one T cell receptor (beta chain) sequence. Its antigen target is currently unknown. No much larger clonotype is one base removed from it; base qualities were not supplied. This record comes from a study of control samples from healthy donors and cancer patients (TCRdb year 2020). The CDR3 numbers 12 residues from cysteine through phenylalanine. CDR3 DNA is the only sequence kept; it has 36 bases, read in frame from the first base. V loses 4 bases of germline sequence and J loses 6 bases, and the interval between the two ends is 9 bases. Via the germline V gene, CDR1 is SQVTM and CDR2 ANQGSEA. The method was the immunoSEQ multiplex PCR assay. The clones in this table, taken by TCRdb from immuneACCESS, are in-frame only. Not every clone is retained; where verified, under half of the shortfall comes from an unresolved V gene, and the cause of the rest is unknown. Counted in this sample were roughly 120,000 clones; approximately 91% of them appeared once. About 3.4% of the sample belongs to the ten largest clones.

Here the chain combines TRBV29-1 and TRBJ2-2, with the D gene uncertain. The receptor was derived from a man aged 50-60 years in good health. The sequenced sample consisted of blood. The CDR3 corresponds to CSVVVWAGELFF. The DNA is as follows: TGCAGCGTTGTGGTCTGGGCCGGGGAGCTGTTTTTT.